This entry features one TCR beta chain sequence. Its antigen remains unidentified. The input lacks base qualities; no much larger clone sits a single base away. This record comes from a study of CD8+ T cells in alopecia areata (dated by TCRdb to the late 2010s). Study-level background: The treated patients, all with moderate-to-severe alopecia areata, were enrolled in an open-label pilot trial of oral tofacitinib given at 5 to 10 mg twice daily. Amplification of TCRbeta CDR3 regions was done by immunoSEQ multiplex PCR using 35 Vbeta forward primers and 13 Jbeta reverse primers. Tofacitinib was given for 6 to 18 months, followed by 6 months of follow-up off drug to assess delayed response and recurrence. The RNA source kit depended on sample type: the PAXgene miRNA kit for fixed scalp, the miRNeasy kit for PBMCs, and the RNeasy kit for mouse skin. High-throughput TCRbeta sequencing was used to examine T cell clonal expansion in alopecia areata in both the C3H/HeJ mouse model and human patients. Scalp clonality was compared across normal scalp (n=4), patchy alopecia areata scalp (n=8), and alopecia totalis/universalis scalp (n=8). Scalp tissue and sorted CD4+ and CD8+ peripheral blood T cells from patchy and totalis/universalis alopecia areata patients and from healthy controls were covered by human TCRbeta sequencing. Tofacitinib-treated patients had biopsies at baseline and at 4 and 24 weeks of treatment, with a later scalp biopsy in several patients. The SALT score, which quantifies the percentage of affected scalp surface area, was used to measure disease severity in treated patients.

CDR1 and CDR2, looked up from the germline V gene, are SGDLS and YYNGEE. Taken from cysteine to phenylalanine, the CDR3 has 13 residues. Only the CDR3 region is kept as DNA, spanning 39 bases read in frame from base 1. V is pared back by 4 bases and J by 4 bases, with 10 bases lying between the germline termini. Overall results and qualifications from the work: Many expanded lesional clones were found to persist in scalp and blood during tofacitinib treatment, and relapse after treatment cessation may be partly explained by this persistence. Because the treated cohort was small and had just a single nonresponder, larger studies are needed to establish links between baseline CD8+ expansion and response. Shared TCR sequences between patients were less evident than in mice, which may be partly attributable to HLA diversity in the patient population. Lesional scalp, especially in alopecia totalis/universalis, showed higher clonality and more expanded CD8+ clones than normal scalp, suggesting antigenic drive. Tofacitinib significantly decreased scalp clonality and the number of expanded CD8+ clones among the top 100 scalp clones. Unlike mouse skin, where gammadelta T cells dominate, normal human skin contains resident alphabeta T cells that get sequenced too, which complicates analysis of the scalp TCR repertoire.

Library preparation was by the immunoSEQ multiplex PCR assay. RNA was extracted from all samples and reverse transcribed into cDNA, which served as template for TCR sequencing. SuperScript III was used for first-strand cDNA synthesis, primed with a 2:1 mix of oligo-dT and random hexamers. A synthetic immune receptor repertoire was used to measure amplification bias, and any remaining bias was corrected computationally. For the original study's pipeline: After raw reads were preprocessed to remove errors, the CDR3 was defined following IMGT conventions as running from the conserved cysteine to phenylalanine. Clonality was calculated as 1 minus Shannon entropy normalized by log2 of the number of productive unique TCRs. CD4 or CD8 identity of scalp clones was inferred by cross-referencing scalp TCRbeta sequences with sorted blood CD4 and CD8 repertoires. The clones in this table, taken by TCRdb from immuneACCESS, are in-frame only. Not every clone is retained; where verified, under half of the shortfall comes from an unresolved V gene, and the cause of the rest is unknown. D and trimming come from the DNA, and the V and J calls and clone size come from that table. Counted in this sample were a few hundred thousand clones; 50% to 75% of them appeared once. The ten largest clones add up to 0.75% to 0.95% of the sample.

The treatment or condition label on this specimen signifies: oral pan-JAK inhibitor, 5-10 mg twice daily. From alopecia areata patients, peripheral blood was collected along with lesional scalp punch biopsies. After PBMCs were isolated by density centrifugation and stained for CD3, CD4 and CD8, a FACSAria was used to sort CD4+ and CD8+ T cells. Sample: CD4+ T cells sorted from blood, taken between weeks 51 and 54, from a patient treated with tofacitinib. The receptor was derived from a human donor with alopecia areata. Rearrangement joined TRBV9 to TRBJ2-3; the D gene is possibly TRBD2, with 6 bases matching. The CDR3 here reads CASSLREPDTQYF. The nucleotide sequence is given as TGTGCCAGCAGCCTACGGGAGCCAGATACGCAGTATTTT.